Listed here are 28 T cell receptor beta chains from one sample, sequenced in a study of blood T cell repertoires in COVID-19. Here immunoSEQ multiplex PCR was the method, and the copy in TCRdb shows in-frame clones only, minus some. The data hold approximately 210,000 clones, with 82% observed a single time. Material for sequencing was PBMCs or T cells enriched from blood (not recorded which). Receptors were obtained from a woman aged 60-70 years who had recovered from COVID-19.

V usage is TRBV12-3 or TRBV12-4 and J usage is TRBJ2-3; the match to TRBD2 covers 7 bases. The CDR3 extends over 13 amino acids. With V trimmed by 6 bases and J by 4 bases, 4 bases remained unmatched. CDR3 sequence: CASSPGLADTQYF. CDR3 DNA sequence: TGTGCCAGCAGCCCCGGACTAGCAGATACGCAGTATTTT.

The J gene is TRBJ2-7, the V gene TRBV5-6; D unclear. V lost 0 bases, J lost 7 bases, and 11 bases lay in between. The CDR3 runs 13 residues. CDR1 is SGHDT and CDR2 is YYEEEE in the germline V gene. CDR3 residues: CASSLEMVREQYF. For the CDR3, the DNA is TGTGCCAGCAGCTTGGAGATGGTCAGAGAGCAGTACTTC.

This chain connects TRBV7-3 to TRBJ2-1, with D tentatively TRBD2 (7 bases). Trimming removed 2 bases from V and 5 bases from J, with 10 bases in between. The CDR3 covers 14 residues. Germline V gene data show CDR1 as SGHTA and CDR2 as FQGTGA. The CDR3 DNA reads as TGTGCCAGCAGCTTAGGGGGGGCGAACAATGAGCAGTTCTTC. Encoded protein: CASSLGGANNEQFF.

The chain uses TRBV9 and TRBJ2-3, with a weak D call TRBD2 (7 bases). Germline values: CDR1 SGDLS, CDR2 YYNGEE. The length of the CDR3 is 17 residues. V gave up 3 bases and J gave up 1 base, with 18 bases separating them. In DNA, the CDR3 is TGTGCCAGCAGCGCTCGTCCGGCGGGGGCCGGCACAGATACGCAGTATTTT. Amino acids: CASSARPAGAGTDTQYF.

V usage is TRBV6-1 and J usage is TRBJ1-1, with 7 bases lining up with TRBD1. J gave up 0 bases and V 3 bases, and 4 bases lay outside the gene matches. The germline CDR1 and CDR2 sequences are MNHNS and SASEGT. The CDR3 loop spans 15 amino acids. CDR3: CASSDKGALNTEAFF. In nucleotides, the CDR3 is TGTGCCAGCAGTGATAAGGGGGCTTTGAACACTGAAGCTTTCTTT.

The chain has TRBV9 and TRBJ2-3; D is perhaps TRBD1 (6 bases). The ends were cut back, 3 bases at V and 0 bases at J, with 14 bases in the middle. The CDR3 is 16 residues long. The V gene's germline CDR1 is SGDLS and CDR2 YYNGEE. CDR3 DNA sequence: TGTGCCAGCAGCGCCTACGGGACACCGAGCACAGATACGCAGTATTTT. Its translation: CASSAYGTPSTDTQYF.

V gene TRBV3-1 (or the pseudogene TRBV3-2) combines with J gene TRBJ1-6; 7 bases fit TRBD1. J gave up 10 bases and V 3 bases, and 6 bases lay outside the gene matches. The CDR3 has 14 amino acids. In germline, CDR1 is LGHDT, CDR2 YNNKEL (reference sequence). The CDR3 region has the DNA TGTGCCAGCAGCCACGACAGGGTTCGGTCACCCCTCCACTTT. It encodes CASSHDRVRSPLHF.

The chain combines TRBV25-1 with TRBJ1-1; D is unclear. This CDR3 comprises 14 residues. V lost 3 bases and J lost 3, with 11 bases in between. Per germline, CDR1 MGHDK and CDR2 SYGVNS. In DNA, the CDR3 is TGTGCCAGCAGTGAGCAGGAGAGGGACACTGAAGCTTTCTTT. This codes for CASSEQERDTEAFF.

The chain recombines TRBV29-1 with TRBJ1-2; TRBD1 matches 7 bases. Germline V gives CDR1 SQVTM, CDR2 ANQGSEA. This CDR3 is built from 14 residues. With 5 bases clipped from V and 4 bases from J, the junction kept 10 bases outside the gene matches. The CDR3 sequence is CSVRLLTGSYGYTF. The DNA for the CDR3 is TGCAGCGTTCGATTGCTGACAGGGAGCTATGGCTACACCTTC.

The chain uses TRBV2 and TRBJ2-1, with D maybe TRBD2 (6 bases). The CDR3 covers 13 residues. With 1 base removed from V and 10 bases from J, the gap between germline ends came to 11 bases. CDR1 is SNHLY and CDR2 is FYNNEI in the germline V gene. CDR3 sequence reads: CASSEGSGREQFF. CDR3 sequence (DNA): TGTGCCAGCAGTGAAGGTTCAGGGAGGGAGCAGTTCTTC.

This chain connects TRBV6-2 or TRBV6-3 to TRBJ2-7; TRBD1 matches at 7 bases. CDR3 length equals 15 residues. Per the germline V gene, CDR1 is MNHEY and CDR2 is SVGEGT. Germline trimming cut 2 bases from V and 3 bases from J; bases unmatched to any gene: 7. CDR3 nucleotide sequence: TGTGCCAGCAGTTACGAGGGGGCAGGGAACTACGAGCAGTACTTC. Translating gives CASSYEGAGNYEQYF.

The chain links TRBV10-2 to TRBJ2-2; a weak D match, TRBD2 (6 bases). The CDR3 loop spans 15 amino acids. CDR1 and CDR2 (germline): WSHSY, SAAADI. The germline V and J ends were trimmed by 7 bases and 1 base, with 13 bases remaining between them. The CDR3 nucleotides read TGCGCCAGCACCCCCGGGGGAGGGAACACCGGGGAGCTGTTTTTT. It yields the protein CASTPGGGNTGELFF.

The gene calls are TRBV7-2 and TRBJ2-3, with D possibly matching TRBD2 (7 bases). V lost 4 bases and J lost 3, with 23 bases in between. This CDR3 region has 18 residues. Germline CDR1 and CDR2: SGHTA and FQGNSA. Here the CDR3 DNA reads TGTGCCAGCAGCTCCGAGAGGCTTTCGGGGGGCAAGACAGATACGCAGTATTTT. Its translation: CASSSERLSGGKTDTQYF.

The chain is built from TRBV7-2 and TRBJ1-2, with TRBD1 identical over 8 bases. The V and J ends lost 1 base and 0 bases, in that order; junction bases with no gene match: 7. The V gene's germline CDR1 is SGHTA and CDR2 FQGNSA. The CDR3 is made up of 17 amino acids. CDR3 region: CASSLVPGQDPNYGYTF. The CDR3 region has the DNA TGTGCCAGCAGCTTAGTCCCGGGACAGGATCCTAACTATGGCTACACCTTC. Drawing the rest from reference TRBV7-2 and TRBJ1-2, the complete variable domain is GAGVSQSPSNKVTEKGKDVELRCDPISGHTALYWYRQSLGQGLEFLIYFQGNSAPDKSGLPSDRFSAERTGGSVSTLTIQRTQQEDSAVYLCASSLVPGQDPNYGYTFGSGTRLTVV.

This sequence joins TRBV6-5 and TRBJ1-1, with D possibly TRBD1 on 6 matching bases. Trimming removed 8 bases at V and 5 bases at J, with 15 bases between. The CDR3 has 13 residues. Germline V CDR1 and CDR2: MNHEY, SVGAGI. In DNA, the CDR3 is TGTGCCAGCTCAACAGGGATAAGGACTGAAGCTTTCTTT. Translating it yields CASSTGIRTEAFF.

The chain couples TRBV18 to TRBJ1-5; 9 nucleotides align to TRBD1. Germline-derived CDR1 and CDR2 are KGHSH and LQKENI. J lost 0 bases, V lost 4 bases, and 10 bases had no gene match. CDR3 length equals 18 residues. The DNA for the CDR3 is TGTGCCAGCTCACTTGGGAACAGGGGGCAGATTAGCAATCAGCCCCAGCATTTT. Encoded protein: CASSLGNRGQISNQPQHF.

In its sample, this clone was seen once. The chain couples TRBV6-2 or TRBV6-3 to TRBJ2-7; TRBD2 aligns across 7 bases. The germline CDR1 and CDR2 sequences are MNHEY and SVGEGT. V shed 0 bases and J 0 bases; nucleotides not matched to a gene: 5. The CDR3 contains 16 residues. In nucleotides, the CDR3 is TGTGCCAGCAGTTACTCGCGCGGGGGTATCTCCTACGAGCAGTACTTC. This sequence encodes CASSYSRGGISYEQYF.

The V and J genes are TRBV9 and TRBJ2-5; D perhaps matches TRBD1 (6 bases). Germline lookup yields CDR1 SGDLS and CDR2 YYNGEE. This CDR3 has 15 amino acids. With 0 bases removed from V and 5 bases from J, the gap between germline ends came to 14 bases. CDR3 in amino acids: CASSVAQAGAETQYF. CDR3 DNA: TGTGCCAGCAGCGTAGCTCAGGCAGGGGCGGAGACCCAGTACTTC. Full variable domain (remainder filled in from reference TRBV9 and TRBJ2-5): DSGVTQTPKHLITATGQRVTLRCSPRSGDLSVYWYQQSLDQGLQFLIQYYNGEERAKGNILERFSAQQFPDLHSELNLSSLELGDSALYFCASSVAQAGAETQYFGPGTRLLVL.

This chain uses TRBV19 with TRBJ1-1, with D tentatively TRBD1 (6 bases). V dropped 8 bases and J dropped 0 bases, with 13 bases sitting between them. Germline CDR1 reads LNHDA; CDR2 reads SQIVND (reference sequence). The CDR3 runs 14 residues. The CDR3 is CASCSTGLNTEAFF. CDR3 bases: TGTGCCAGTTGTTCGACAGGTCTGAACACTGAAGCTTTCTTT.

This clone was observed a handful of times. The chain combines TRBV6-6 with TRBJ2-5; a possible D gene is TRBD1 (5 bases). CDR1 is MNHNY and CDR2 is SVGAGI in the germline V gene (reference sequence). V was shortened by 1 base and J by 2 bases, with 11 bases between the two germline ends. This CDR3 has 15 amino acids. CDR3 loop: CASSYYSTAQETQYF. The DNA of the CDR3 is TGTGCCAGCAGTTACTATTCGACAGCGCAAGAGACCCAGTACTTC.

The rearrangement links TRBV19 to TRBJ1-1; D is ambiguous. Trimming shortened V by 5 bases and J by 3 bases, and 16 bases separated the two germline ends. The CDR3 spans 15 residues. In germline, CDR1 is LNHDA, CDR2 SQIVND (reference sequence). The CDR3 reads CASSLQPYSHTEAFF. The CDR3, as DNA: TGTGCCAGTAGTCTCCAACCTTACAGTCACACTGAAGCTTTCTTT.

The chain couples TRBV5-6 to TRBJ1-2; D ambiguous. Germline V CDR1 and CDR2: SGHDT, YYEEEE. V was cut by 0 bases and J by 7 bases, with 10 bases left in between. The CDR3 is 13 amino acids. The CDR3 region has the DNA TGTGCCAGCAGCTTGGAGGGAGCGGGTGGCTACACCTTC. Translation gives CASSLEGAGGYTF.

CDR3 loop: CASSSTGLEQYF. The CDR3 DNA sequence: TGTGCCAGCAGCTCGACAGGGCTCGAGCAGTACTTC. This rearrangement joins TRBV5-8 to TRBJ2-7, with 7 positions matching TRBD1. There are 12 residues in the CDR3. CDR1 is SGHTS, CDR2 YDEGEE, per germline. Trimming cost V 3 bases and J 6 bases; bases outside gene matches: 3.

V is TRBV19 and J is TRBJ2-5; D is possibly TRBD1 (5 bases). This CDR3 is built from 15 residues. Trimming removed 3 bases at V and 0 bases at J, with 11 bases between. Germline loops: CDR1 LNHDA, CDR2 SQIVND (reference sequence). CDR3 nucleotide sequence: TGTGCCAGTAGTATTCAATCAGGGTACCAAGAGACCCAGTACTTC. This sequence encodes CASSIQSGYQETQYF.

A single count supports this clone. The chain carries TRBV2 and TRBJ2-7; perhaps TRBD2 as D (5 bases). Trimming shortened V by 7 bases and J by 3 bases, and 16 bases separated the two germline ends. Per germline, CDR1 SNHLY and CDR2 FYNNEI. CDR3 length: 14 residues. The CDR3 region has the DNA TGTGCCAGCATTCCCGGGGTTGGAAACTACGAGCAGTACTTC. Its translation: CASIPGVGNYEQYF.

V gene TRBV7-2 combines with J gene TRBJ2-5; maybe TRBD1 (7 bases). Per the germline V gene, CDR1 is SGHTA and CDR2 is FQGNSA. The V and J ends lost 5 bases and 2 bases respectively, with 15 bases between them. The CDR3 has 15 amino acids. CDR3 protein: CASSMRDRTQETQYF. The CDR3 nucleotides are TGTGCCAGCAGCATGCGGGACAGAACTCAAGAGACCCAGTACTTC.

The gene calls are TRBV9 and TRBJ2-3, with 8 bases fitting TRBD1. Trimming at V came to 4 bases and at J to 1 base, leaving 2 bases not matched to a gene. The CDR3 length is 14 residues. Germline V CDR1 and CDR2: SGDLS, YYNGEE. The CDR3 region has the DNA TGTGCCAGCAGCCAGGACAGGGGCACAGATACGCAGTATTTT. This sequence encodes CASSQDRGTDTQYF.

The gene calls are TRBV3-1 (or the pseudogene TRBV3-2) and TRBJ1-2; 9 bases are a match to TRBD1. The CDR3 has 14 residues. V dropped 9 bases and J dropped 4; count of bases not matched to a gene: 9. The germline CDR1 and CDR2 sequences are LGHDT and YNNKEL (reference sequence). CDR3 DNA: TGTGCCAGTTTTGGACAGGGGACTTCCTATGGCTACACCTTC. This codes for CASFGQGTSYGYTF.